The 27 T cell receptor beta chains reported below all come from one sample, sequenced in a study of T-cell reconstitution after alpha-beta-depleted transplantation in children (dated by TCRdb to the mid-2010s). The sample's treatment or condition, from its label and the paper: allogeneic hematopoietic cell transplantation with graft depleted of TCRalphabeta T cells and CD19 B cells. The library was prepared using PCR. Sequencing relied on an Illumina HiSeq 2500. TCR libraries were prepared with molecular barcoding, using unique molecular identifiers to normalize TCRbeta repertoire quantification. The public reads were reprocessed in TCRdb via fastp at Q25 and MiXCR, keeping in-frame beta chains. Identical CDR3 protein sequences are pooled into one entry, listed with their most common genes and DNA. The table for this sample lists roughly 400,000 distinct CDR3 sequences; about 45% of them were counted only once. Around 29% of the sample lies in the top ten.

Here the sequenced sample was PBMCs, taken before TCRalphabeta/CD19-depleted stem cell transplant. These receptors were taken from a girl between 2 and 10 years old with aplastic anemia, due to receive a stem cell transplant.

The chain uses TRBV20-1 and TRBJ2-2, with 11 bases that match TRBD2. The V segment lost 4 bases and the J segment 4 bases; nucleotides outside the gene matches: 11. The CDR3 covers 17 residues. Germline V gene data show CDR1 as DFQATT and CDR2 as SNEGSKA (reference sequence). The CDR3 nucleotides read TGCAGTGCTATTAGGGGTAGCGGGAGGGCTGGCACCGGGGAGCTGTTTTTT. This translates into CSAIRGSGRAGTGELFF.

The chain joins TRBV7-6 to TRBJ2-7, with unresolved D. Trimming took off 1 base at V and 1 base at J, with 11 bases between the two ends. Germline values: CDR1 SGHVS, CDR2 FNYEAQ. The CDR3 runs to 15 residues. CDR3 nucleotides: TGTGCCAGCAGCTTAGGGGATGGAAAATCCTACGAGCAGTACTTC. This translates into CASSLGDGKSYEQYF. The full variable domain, in which reference TRBV7-6 and TRBJ2-7 provide the parts outside the CDR3, is GAGVSQSPRYKVTKRGQDVALRCDPISGHVSLYWYRQALGQGPEFLTYFNYEAQQDKSGLPNDRFSAERPEGSISTLTIQRTEQRDSAMYRCASSLGDGKSYEQYFGPGTRLTVT.

The CDR3 sequence is CASSFDRRSTDTQYF. The CDR3 DNA reads as TGTGCCAGCAGCTTTGACAGGAGGAGCACAGATACGCAGTATTTT. The rearrangement uses TRBV7-9 and TRBJ2-3; D may be TRBD1 (6 bases). The V end lost 3 bases, the J end lost 0 bases, and 10 bases lay between the germline ends. The CDR3 runs 15 residues. Per germline, CDR1 SEHNR and CDR2 FQNEAQ (reference sequence).

The DNA for the CDR3 is TGTGCCAGCAGTTTGGGCCCACCAGGGGAGGTGCCCTACGAGCAGTACTTC. Protein product: CASSLGPPGEVPYEQYF. The V and J genes are TRBV28 and TRBJ2-7; TRBD1 or TRBD2 may be the D gene (6 bases each). This CDR3 has 17 amino acids. The ends were cut back, 3 bases at V and 2 bases at J, with 20 bases in the middle. Germline V gives CDR1 MDHEN, CDR2 SYDVKM.

The rearrangement links TRBV29-1 to TRBJ1-2; the match to TRBD1 covers 9 bases. V lost 0 bases and J lost 7; bases outside the gene matches: 12. This CDR3 is 16 amino acids long. Germline V gene data show CDR1 as SQVTM and CDR2 as ANQGSEA. The CDR3 bases are TGCAGCGTTGAAGATACTTATTCGGACAGGGGAGGTGGCTACACCTTC. Amino acids: CSVEDTYSDRGGGYTF.

The chain recombines TRBV20-1 with TRBJ1-1, with D perhaps matching TRBD1 (5 bases). The CDR3 is made up of 14 amino acids. V gave up 2 bases and J gave up 2 bases, with 12 bases separating them. Germline CDR1 and CDR2: DFQATT and SNEGSKA (reference sequence). DNA of the CDR3: TGCAGTGCTAGAATAGGGGCGATAAACACTGAAGCTTTCTTT. This sequence encodes CSARIGAINTEAFF.

In this sample, this clonotype turned up many times. V usage is TRBV3-1 and J usage is TRBJ2-7; the D is unclear. The CDR3 extends over 15 amino acids. Germline V gene data show CDR1 as LGHDT and CDR2 as YNNKEL (reference sequence). Trimming left V 4 bases short and J 0 bases short, with 13 bases between. CDR3 sequence reads: CASSLDYQASYEQYF. DNA of the CDR3: TGTGCCAGCAGCCTCGATTACCAAGCCTCCTACGAGCAGTACTTC.

This clonotype turned up a few times. The chain employs TRBV20-1 and TRBJ2-7; 9 bases align to TRBD2. The germline V gene has CDR1 DFQATT and CDR2 SNEGSKA (reference sequence). Losses at the gene ends were 7 bases for V and 6 bases for J; bases not matched to a gene: 25. The length of the CDR3 is 18 residues. As DNA, the CDR3 is TGCAGTGTCCGTGTGGGTGCGGGACTAGCATATTTTGAGCGCGAGCAGTACTTC. Protein sequence: CSVRVGAGLAYFEREQYF.

CDR3 sequence: CASIPGTSGAPWGNTQYF. The DNA for the CDR3 is TGTGCCAGCATCCCCGGGACTAGCGGGGCCCCCTGGGGAAATACGCAGTATTTT. The V gene is TRBV28, the J gene TRBJ2-3; 13 bases map to TRBD2. The CDR3 contains 18 residues. CDR1 and CDR2 (germline): MDHEN, SYDVKM. V was pared by 7 bases and J by 7 bases, with 17 bases of the junction left unmatched.

This clonotype was seen many times. The chain uses TRBV6-1 and TRBJ2-2, with D perhaps TRBD2 (6 bases). Between the trimmed V and J ends, which lost 6 bases and 1 base, there was a span of 12 bases. CDR3 length: 15 amino acids. Germline V gene sequence: CDR1 MNHNS, CDR2 SASEGT. The CDR3 DNA is TGTGCCAGCAGGGGAGGCGGCCAGAACACCGGGGAGCTGTTTTTT. The encoded protein is CASRGGGQNTGELFF.

This clonotype was detected many times. This chain uses TRBV29-1 with TRBJ2-3, with a weak D call TRBD2 (6 bases). The CDR3 length is 15 residues. The V gene's germline CDR1 is SQVTM and CDR2 ANQGSEA. V shed 2 bases and J shed 2 bases, with 14 bases lying between them. CDR3 in amino acids: CSVETGATTTDTQYF. CDR3 nucleotides: TGCAGCGTTGAAACGGGAGCCACGACCACAGATACGCAGTATTTT.

This clonotype was recorded many times. The genes are TRBV5-1 and TRBJ2-7; 10 nucleotides agree with TRBD2. V lost 3 bases, J lost 4 bases, and 7 bases stayed unmatched. The CDR3 is 15 residues long. The germline CDR1 and CDR2 sequences are SGHRS and YFSETQ. CDR3 bases: TGCGCCAGCAGCTCGAGGACTAGCGGACCTTACGAGCAGTACTTC. As protein: CASSSRTSGPYEQYF. Using reference TRBV5-1 and TRBJ2-7 for the parts outside the CDR3, the full variable domain is KAGVTQTPRYLIKTRGQQVTLSCSPISGHRSVSWYQQTPGQGLQFLFEYFSETQRNKGNFPGRFSGRQFSNSRSEMNVSTLELGDSALYLCASSSRTSGPYEQYFGPGTRLTVT.

The chain uses TRBV2 and TRBJ2-6; 7 bases fit TRBD1. V was clipped by 4 bases and J by 4 bases; unmatched bases: 4. Germline V CDR1 and CDR2: SNHLY, FYNNEI. This CDR3 has 15 residues. Here the CDR3 reads CASSGGTVGANVLTF. Here the CDR3 DNA reads TGTGCCAGCAGTGGAGGGACAGTCGGGGCCAACGTCCTGACTTTC.

The gene calls are TRBV6-5 and TRBJ1-2; D call uncertain. The germline CDR1 and CDR2 sequences are MNHEY and SVGAGI. This CDR3 has 11 residues. Trimming pared 1 base from V and 8 bases from J, leaving 5 bases between. In DNA form, the CDR3 reads TGTGCCAGCAGTTACTGGGTCGGCTACACCTTC. Its translation is CASSYWVGYTF.

Details on this clonotype: Compared with germline, one end of the junction differs, possibly owing to a read error. J is TRBJ1-1 and V is TRBV7-7; TRBD1 matches at 7 bases. CDR3 size: 13 residues. Germline V gene lookup returns CDR1 SSHAT and CDR2 FNYEAQ (reference sequence). In nucleotides, the CDR3 is TGTGCTAGCAGCCCGACAGGGAAGGGTGAAGCTTTCTTT. As protein: CASSPTGKGEAFF.

This clonotype was seen many times. The chain carries TRBV4-3 and TRBJ1-2; weak D call: TRBD1 (5 bases). CDR3 size: 14 residues. Germline CDR1 and CDR2: LGHNA and YSLEER. The V gene lost 8 bases and the J gene lost 6 bases, with 19 bases spanning the gap. CDR3 in amino acids: CASGRAGRSDGYTF. Here the CDR3 DNA reads TGCGCCAGCGGCCGGGCAGGGAGGTCCGATGGCTACACCTTC.

The gene calls are TRBV15 and TRBJ1-2, with D possibly TRBD1 on 5 matching bases. The germline gives CDR1 LNHNV, CDR2 YYDKDF (reference sequence). This CDR3 has 14 residues. The V gene lost 0 bases and the J gene lost 8 bases, with 13 bases spanning the gap. CDR3 DNA: TGTGCCACCAGCAGAGATATCGGACAACGGGGCTACACCTTC. Translating it yields CATSRDIGQRGYTF.

This clonotype was picked up a small number of times. The V gene is TRBV12-3 or TRBV12-4, the J gene TRBJ2-5; 7 bases are shared with TRBD1. The CDR3 runs to 15 residues. V gave up 2 bases and J gave up 1 base; unmatched junction bases: 4. The CDR3, as DNA: TGTGCCAGCAGTTTAAGGACAGGACCCCAAGAGACCCAGTACTTC. Its translation is CASSLRTGPQETQYF.

This clonotype appeared a few times. The rearrangement joins TRBV6-1 to TRBJ2-1; D is possibly TRBD1 or TRBD2 (7 bases each). Between the trimmed V and J ends, which lost 6 bases and 9 bases, there was a span of 18 bases. The CDR3 is 14 amino acids. Germline V gene sequence: CDR1 MNHNS, CDR2 SASEGT. The CDR3 is CASSLRGGEGEQFF. Here the CDR3 DNA reads TGTGCCAGCAGCCTCAGGGGGGGTGAGGGTGAGCAGTTCTTC.

This clonotype has a handful of counts. The chain combines TRBV28 with TRBJ2-1; D could derive from TRBD1 or TRBD2 (7 bases each). The CDR3 totals 14 residues. Trimming removed 5 bases from V and 7 bases from J, with 15 bases in between. The germline V gene has CDR1 MDHEN and CDR2 SYDVKM. The CDR3 reads CASSLSRGGNEQFF. The DNA of the CDR3 is TGTGCCAGCAGTCTCTCCAGGGGGGGGAATGAGCAGTTCTTC.

Only a few counts were recorded for this clonotype. The rearrangement links TRBV4-1 to TRBJ1-1; D is possibly TRBD1 (5 bases). The CDR3 consists of 17 residues. V lost 4 bases, J lost 0 bases, and 18 bases lay in between. CDR1 MGHRA and CDR2 YSYEKL come from the germline V gene. In nucleotides, the CDR3 is TGCGCCAGCAGCCCACCCAGGTTAGCGGGGCTGAACACTGAAGCTTTCTTT. Amino acid sequence: CASSPPRLAGLNTEAFF.

The genes are TRBV4-2 and TRBJ1-1; 8 bases match TRBD1. The CDR3 runs to 15 residues. The V and J ends lost 0 bases and 1 base, in that order; junction bases with no gene match: 1. Germline CDR1 is LGHNA and CDR2 is YNFKEQ. The chain's CDR3 is CASSQEGTGNTEAFF. The CDR3 region has the DNA TGTGCCAGCAGCCAAGAGGGGACAGGGAACACTGAAGCTTTCTTT.

The chain carries TRBV12-3 or TRBV12-4 and TRBJ2-7, with unresolved D. CDR3 length: 13 residues. Trimming removed 5 bases at V and 3 bases at J, with 11 bases between. CDR3 in DNA: TGTGCCAGCAGTACTAAAGTGGACTACGAGCAGTACTTC. Its protein is CASSTKVDYEQYF.

This clonotype was detected ten times or more. The V gene is TRBV3-1, the J gene TRBJ2-1; 9 bases map to TRBD1. V dropped 5 bases and J dropped 7; count of bases not matched to a gene: 12. This CDR3 is built from 16 residues. Germline V gene lookup returns CDR1 LGHDT and CDR2 YNNKEL (reference sequence). Here the CDR3 reads CASSAQTGGRGNEQFF. Here the CDR3 DNA reads TGTGCCAGCAGCGCACAGACAGGGGGAAGGGGAAATGAGCAGTTCTTC.

This clonotype was observed many times. The chain links TRBV7-2 to TRBJ2-2; D is uncertain. The CDR3 extends over 16 amino acids. V lost 6 bases to trimming and J lost 2 bases, with 16 bases between them. Germline V lookup: CDR1 SGHTA, CDR2 FQGNSA. The CDR3 loop is CASRLKGHENTGELFF. The CDR3 coding sequence is TGTGCCAGCAGGCTTAAAGGGCACGAAAACACCGGGGAGCTGTTTTTT.

This chain joins TRBV9 and TRBJ2-3; 7 nucleotides match TRBD2. The CDR3 covers 14 residues. Trimming removed 0 bases from V and 4 bases from J; junction bases left unmatched: 2. Per germline, CDR1 SGDLS and CDR2 YYNGEE. CDR3 sequence reads: CASSVAGGADTQYF. The CDR3 DNA sequence: TGTGCCAGCAGCGTAGCGGGAGGTGCAGATACGCAGTATTTT.

The genes are TRBV7-9 and TRBJ2-2, with D unclear. This CDR3 region has 15 residues. V lost 5 bases, J lost 2 bases, and 12 bases lay in between. The germline V gene encodes CDR1 SEHNR and CDR2 FQNEAQ (reference sequence). This chain's CDR3 is CASSLRTENTGELFF. CDR3 DNA sequence: TGTGCCAGCAGCCTAAGGACGGAAAACACCGGGGAGCTGTTTTTT.